The next 20 T cell receptor beta chains were all read from a single sample in a study of blood T cell repertoires in COVID-19. The data were produced by immunoSEQ multiplex PCR, yet TCRdb's version contains in-frame clones alone and is incomplete. The sample records 160,000 or so clones, roughly 90% being singletons. Sequencing used peripheral blood. The source is a woman aged 60-70 years who had recovered from COVID-19.

The gene calls are TRBV6-5 and TRBJ2-1; possibly TRBD2 for D (6 bases). CDR3 length equals 15 residues. Trimming took 6 bases from V and 6 from J, leaving 18 bases between them. Germline V CDR1 and CDR2: MNHEY, SVGAGI. The CDR3: CASRDLRGNGNEQFF. Written as DNA, the CDR3 is TGTGCCAGCAGGGACTTACGGGGGAATGGCAATGAGCAGTTCTTC.

Here the CDR3 DNA reads TGTGCCAGCAGTTTACAGGGGGAGACCCAGTACTTC. Protein: CASSLQGETQYF. J is TRBJ2-5 and V is TRBV12-3 or TRBV12-4; tentatively, D is TRBD1 (6 bases). CDR3 size: 12 residues. V was trimmed by 2 bases and J by 5 bases, leaving 6 bases between them.

The chain recombines TRBV3-1 (or the pseudogene TRBV3-2) with TRBJ1-2, with TRBD1 as a possible D gene (6 bases). Germline values: CDR1 LGHDT, CDR2 YNNKEL (reference sequence). This CDR3 has 15 amino acids. Trimming removed 1 base from V and 4 bases from J, with 13 bases in between. The CDR3 region is CASSQGTVSPYGYTF. CDR3 DNA sequence: TGTGCCAGCAGCCAAGGGACAGTATCACCCTATGGCTACACCTTC.

The V and J genes are TRBV30 and TRBJ1-6; possibly TRBD1 for D (6 bases). CDR1 is GTSNPN and CDR2 is SVGIG in the germline V gene (reference sequence). V was shortened by 0 bases and J by 9 bases, with 12 bases between the two germline ends. The CDR3 runs to 14 residues. This CDR3 reads CAWSVEGGGSPLHF. CDR3 coding DNA: TGTGCCTGGAGTGTTGAAGGGGGTGGTTCACCCCTCCACTTT.

A single count supports this clone. This rearrangement joins TRBV29-1 to TRBJ2-5; a possible D gene is TRBD1 (6 bases). The CDR3 is 15 residues long. The V gene lost 0 bases and the J gene lost 3 bases, with 14 bases spanning the gap. Germline V gene sequence: CDR1 SQVTM, CDR2 ANQGSEA. This chain's CDR3 is CSVEDLRGKKETQYF. The CDR3 nucleotides read TGCAGCGTTGAAGATCTTAGGGGGAAGAAAGAGACCCAGTACTTC.

The chain couples TRBV4-2 to TRBJ2-2, with a possible D match to TRBD1 (5 bases). V was clipped by 1 base and J by 5 bases, with 14 bases between them. This CDR3 is built from 16 residues. In germline, CDR1 is LGHNA, CDR2 YNFKEQ. This chain's CDR3 is CASSQVPRRTTGELFF. The CDR3 DNA reads as TGTGCCAGCAGCCAAGTTCCCAGGCGGACAACCGGGGAGCTGTTTTTT.

The V gene is TRBV5-1, the J gene TRBJ2-7; 8 positions agree with TRBD1. V was pared by 3 bases and J by 3 bases, with 11 bases of the junction left unmatched. Per the germline V gene, CDR1 is SGHRS and CDR2 is YFSETQ. The CDR3 consists of 16 residues. Here the CDR3 DNA reads TGCGCCAGCAGCTCACTGGCCGGGACAGGTAGCTACGAGCAGTACTTC. Amino acid sequence: CASSSLAGTGSYEQYF. Supplemented by reference TRBV5-1 and TRBJ2-7, the full variable domain reads KAGVTQTPRYLIKTRGQQVTLSCSPISGHRSVSWYQQTPGQGLQFLFEYFSETQRNKGNFPGRFSGRQFSNSRSEMNVSTLELGDSALYLCASSSLAGTGSYEQYFGPGTRLTVT.

V gene TRBV28 combines with J gene TRBJ2-2; TRBD2 matches at 13 bases. There are 19 residues in the CDR3. Germline V gene data show CDR1 as MDHEN and CDR2 as SYDVKM. The J segment lost 2 bases and the V segment lost 2 bases, leaving 8 bases of the junction unmatched. The CDR3 DNA sequence: TGTGCCAGCAGTTTAGGACTAGCGGGGGCACGGATCAACACCGGGGAGCTGTTTTTT. Translating gives CASSLGLAGARINTGELFF.

The V gene is TRBV4-2, the J gene TRBJ2-2, with TRBD2 matching over 12 bases. The CDR3 covers 18 residues. Germline-derived CDR1 and CDR2 are LGHNA and YNFKEQ. V shed 2 bases, J shed 4 bases, and the junction held 8 bases outside the gene matches. The CDR3 spells CASSQLLAGGSGTGELFF. CDR3 bases: TGTGCCAGCAGCCAACTACTAGCGGGGGGTTCGGGCACCGGGGAGCTGTTTTTT.

The V and J genes are TRBV28 and TRBJ1-5, with D perhaps TRBD1 (6 bases). Germline CDR1 reads MDHEN; CDR2 reads SYDVKM. The CDR3 loop spans 17 amino acids. V shed 4 bases and J shed 2 bases, with 18 bases lying between them. CDR3 region: CASSSGEGVFGNQPQHF. The CDR3 DNA follows: TGTGCCAGCAGTTCAGGGGAGGGGGTGTTCGGCAATCAGCCCCAGCATTTT. Full variable domain (rest looked up from reference TRBV28 and TRBJ1-5): DVKVTQSSRYLVKRTGEKVFLECVQDMDHENMFWYRQDPGLGLRLIYFSYDVKMKEKGDIPEGYSVSREKKERFSLILESASTNQTSMYLCASSSGEGVFGNQPQHFGDGTRLSIL.

The chain links TRBV25-1 to TRBJ2-2, with 7 bases matching TRBD2. Trimming at V came to 9 bases and at J to 1 base, leaving 2 bases not matched to a gene. Germline CDR1 reads MGHDK; CDR2 reads SYGVNS. The CDR3 covers 13 residues. The CDR3 is CASQRENTGELFF. Here the CDR3 DNA reads TGTGCCAGTCAGCGGGAGAACACCGGGGAGCTGTTTTTT.

The CDR3 DNA reads TGTGCCAGCAGTGAGGGACAGGAGTATAATGAGCAGTTCTTC. Amino acids: CASSEGQEYNEQFF. This sequence joins TRBV6-1 and TRBJ2-1; 8 bases map to TRBD1. CDR3 length equals 14 residues. Trimming took 3 bases from V and 7 from J; bases not matched to a gene: 5. Germline-derived CDR1 and CDR2 are MNHNS and SASEGT.

The V and J genes are TRBV21-1 and TRBJ1-2; the D segment call TRBD1 is taken from the table without a DNA check. TRBV21-1 is reported as a pseudogene. The CDR3 length is 14 residues. The CDR3 here is CASSKTTGDYGYTF. DNA of the CDR3: TGTGCCAGCAGCAAAACTACAGGGGACTATGGCTACACCTTC.

The chain links TRBV7-9 to TRBJ2-1; 9 positions match TRBD1. CDR3 length equals 14 residues. J lost 6 bases, V lost 5 bases, and 5 bases had no gene match. Germline V gene sequence: CDR1 SEHNR, CDR2 FQNEAQ (reference sequence). The CDR3 DNA is TGTGCCAGCAGCCCCCGGACAGGGGTCAATGAGCAGTTCTTC. It yields the protein CASSPRTGVNEQFF.

The J gene is TRBJ2-2, the V gene TRBV19; D unclear. Germline V gene sequence: CDR1 LNHDA, CDR2 SQIVND (reference sequence). The V end was cut by 3 bases, the J end by 1 base, with 3 bases between. The CDR3 consists of 13 residues. In nucleotides, the CDR3 is TGTGCCAGTAGTATTATGAACACCGGGGAGCTGTTTTTT. This sequence encodes CASSIMNTGELFF.

The CDR3 reads CASSRQGSGANVLTF. CDR3 bases: TGTGCCAGCAGCCGACAGGGGTCTGGGGCCAACGTCCTGACTTTC. The chain is built from TRBV27 and TRBJ2-6; 8 nucleotides line up with TRBD1. Germline V gene sequence: CDR1 MNHEY, CDR2 SMNVEV (reference sequence). V shed 6 bases, J shed 1 base, and the junction held 2 bases outside the gene matches. This CDR3 spans 15 amino acids.

V usage is TRBV28 and J usage is TRBJ2-3, with TRBD2 matching 8 bases. The CDR3 loop spans 16 amino acids. The V gene's germline CDR1 is MDHEN and CDR2 SYDVKM. J gave up 6 bases and V 4 bases, and 12 bases lay outside the gene matches. CDR3 bases: TGTGCCAGCAGTTCATCAACCCGGGGGGGCCTGGATACGCAGTATTTT. Amino acids: CASSSSTRGGLDTQYF.

The rearrangement links TRBV6-2 or TRBV6-3 to TRBJ1-5; D is unresolved. Germline CDR1 reads MNHEY; CDR2 reads SVGEGT. The CDR3 covers 16 residues. Trimming left V 0 bases short and J 7 bases short, with 16 bases between. CDR3 amino acids: CASSYSPLIRRQPQHF. CDR3 bases: TGTGCCAGCAGTTACTCTCCCCTCATAAGGCGGCAGCCCCAGCATTTT.

The CDR3 protein is CASSLDVTSLGPLHF. CDR3 DNA: TGCGCCAGCAGCTTGGATGTTACTAGTCTAGGACCCCTCCACTTT. The rearrangement links TRBV5-1 to TRBJ1-6; D not resolved. The CDR3 contains 15 residues. CDR1 SGHRS and CDR2 YFSETQ come from the germline V gene. V was cut by 0 bases and J by 12 bases, with 16 bases left in between.

The chain links TRBV2 to TRBJ2-1, with D perhaps TRBD2 (5 bases). The CDR3 is made up of 14 amino acids. The V end was cut by 4 bases, the J end by 7 bases, with 14 bases between. Germline lookup yields CDR1 SNHLY and CDR2 FYNNEI. CDR3 region: CASSGDGRANEQFF. CDR3 DNA sequence: TGTGCCAGCAGTGGAGACGGGCGGGCGAATGAGCAGTTCTTC.